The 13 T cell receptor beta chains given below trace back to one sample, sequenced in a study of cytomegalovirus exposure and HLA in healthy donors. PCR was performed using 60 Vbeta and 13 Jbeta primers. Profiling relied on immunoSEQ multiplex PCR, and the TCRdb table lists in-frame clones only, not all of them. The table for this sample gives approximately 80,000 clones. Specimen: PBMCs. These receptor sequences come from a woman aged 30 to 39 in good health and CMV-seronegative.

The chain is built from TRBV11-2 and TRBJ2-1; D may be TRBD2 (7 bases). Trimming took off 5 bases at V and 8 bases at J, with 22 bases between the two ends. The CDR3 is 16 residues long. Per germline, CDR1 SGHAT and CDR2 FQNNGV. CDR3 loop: CASSARPGGRADEQFF. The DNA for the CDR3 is TGTGCCAGCAGCGCAAGACCCGGGGGGCGCGCAGATGAGCAGTTCTTC.

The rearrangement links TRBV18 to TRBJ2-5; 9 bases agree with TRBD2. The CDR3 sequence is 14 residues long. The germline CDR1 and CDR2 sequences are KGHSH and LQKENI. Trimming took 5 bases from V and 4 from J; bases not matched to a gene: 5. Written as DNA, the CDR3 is TGTGCCAGCTCAGGCGGGAGGGCCCCAGAGACCCAGTACTTC. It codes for CASSGGRAPETQYF. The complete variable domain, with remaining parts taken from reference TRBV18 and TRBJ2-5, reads NAGVMQNPRHLVRRRGQEARLRCSPMKGHSHVYWYRQLPEEGLKFMVYLQKENIIDESGMPKERFSAEFPKEGPSILRIQQVVRGDSAAYFCASSGGRAPETQYFGPGTRLLVL.

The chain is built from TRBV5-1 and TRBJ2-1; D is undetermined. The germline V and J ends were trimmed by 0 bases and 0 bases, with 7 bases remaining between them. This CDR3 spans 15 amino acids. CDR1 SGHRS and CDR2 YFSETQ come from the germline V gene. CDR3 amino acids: CASSLEQSSYNEQFF. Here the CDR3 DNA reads TGCGCCAGCAGCTTGGAACAGAGCTCCTACAATGAGCAGTTCTTC.

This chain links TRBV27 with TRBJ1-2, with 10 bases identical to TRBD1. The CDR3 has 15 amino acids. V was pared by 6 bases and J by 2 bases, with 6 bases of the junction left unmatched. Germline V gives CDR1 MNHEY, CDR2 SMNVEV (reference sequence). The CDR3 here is CASRPWTGGNYGYTF. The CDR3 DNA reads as TGTGCCAGCAGGCCCTGGACAGGGGGAAACTATGGCTACACCTTC.

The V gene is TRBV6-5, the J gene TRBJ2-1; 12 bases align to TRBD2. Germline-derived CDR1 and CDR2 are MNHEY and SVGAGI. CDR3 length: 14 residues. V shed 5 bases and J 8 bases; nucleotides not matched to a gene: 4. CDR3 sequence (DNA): TGTGCCAGCAGTAAACTAGCGGGAGGAGATGAGCAGTTCTTC. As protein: CASSKLAGGDEQFF.

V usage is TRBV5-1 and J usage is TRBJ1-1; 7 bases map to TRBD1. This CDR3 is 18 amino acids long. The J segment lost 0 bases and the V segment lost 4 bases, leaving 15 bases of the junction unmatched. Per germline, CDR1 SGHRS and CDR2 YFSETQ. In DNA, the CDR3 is TGCGCCAGCAGCACTCCGGGACAGAGACTAATATTGAACACTGAAGCTTTCTTT. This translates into CASSTPGQRLILNTEAFF.

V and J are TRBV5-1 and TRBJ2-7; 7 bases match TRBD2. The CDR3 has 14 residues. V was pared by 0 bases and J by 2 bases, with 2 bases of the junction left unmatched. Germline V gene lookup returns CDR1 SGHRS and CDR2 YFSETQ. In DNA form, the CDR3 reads TGCGCCAGCAGCTTGGGCGGGAGCGCCTACGAGCAGTACTTC. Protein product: CASSLGGSAYEQYF.

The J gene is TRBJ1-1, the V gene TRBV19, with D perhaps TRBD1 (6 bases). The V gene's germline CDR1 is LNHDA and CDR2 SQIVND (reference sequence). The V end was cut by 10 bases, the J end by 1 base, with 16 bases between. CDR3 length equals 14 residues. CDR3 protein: CATAIGQSNTEAFF. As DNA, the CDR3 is TGTGCCACCGCGATCGGACAGTCGAACACTGAAGCTTTCTTT.

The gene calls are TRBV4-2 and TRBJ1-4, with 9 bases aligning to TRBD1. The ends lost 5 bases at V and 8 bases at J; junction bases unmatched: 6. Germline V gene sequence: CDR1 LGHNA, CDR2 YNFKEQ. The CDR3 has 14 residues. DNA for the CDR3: TGTGCCAGCAGCTGGGGACAGGGTAAAGAAAAACTGTTTTTT. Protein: CASSWGQGKEKLFF.

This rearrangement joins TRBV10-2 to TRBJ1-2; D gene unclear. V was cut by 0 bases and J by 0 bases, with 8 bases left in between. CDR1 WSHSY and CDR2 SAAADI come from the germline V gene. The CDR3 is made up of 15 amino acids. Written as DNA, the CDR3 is TGCGCCAGCAGTGAGTCGAAGAGCTCTAACTATGGCTACACCTTC. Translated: CASSESKSSNYGYTF.

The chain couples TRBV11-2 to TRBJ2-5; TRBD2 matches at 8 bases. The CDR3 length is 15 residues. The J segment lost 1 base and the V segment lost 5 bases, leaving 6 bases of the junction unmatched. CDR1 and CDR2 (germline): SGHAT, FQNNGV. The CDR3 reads CASSPGRGPQETQYF. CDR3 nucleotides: TGTGCCAGCAGCCCCGGGAGGGGACCCCAAGAGACCCAGTACTTC.

DNA of the CDR3: TGTGCCTGGAGTGATAAGCGGGGGGCAGCAGATACGCAGTATTTT. This codes for CAWSDKRGAADTQYF. The chain recombines TRBV30 with TRBJ2-3, with 9 bases lining up with TRBD2. Trimming removed 1 base from V and 4 bases from J; junction bases left unmatched: 6. CDR3 length: 15 residues. Germline values: CDR1 GTSNPN, CDR2 SVGIG (reference sequence).

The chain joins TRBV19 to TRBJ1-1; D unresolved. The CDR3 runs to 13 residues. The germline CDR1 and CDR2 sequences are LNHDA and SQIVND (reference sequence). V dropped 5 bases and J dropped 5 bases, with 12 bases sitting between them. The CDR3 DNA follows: TGTGCCAGTAGTCCTACCCAGAGGACTGAAGCTTTCTTT. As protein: CASSPTQRTEAFF.